This T cell receptor (beta chain) was recovered during a study of cytomegalovirus exposure and HLA in healthy donors. V was trimmed by 4 bases and J by 6 bases, leaving 14 bases between them. The CDR3 totals 14 residues. Germline V gene data show CDR1 as SEHNR and CDR2 as FQNEAQ (reference sequence). The PCR made use of 60 Vbeta and 13 Jbeta primers. Under the authors' procedure: Approximately 9.9 million shared chains were among the approximately 76 million unique TCR beta chains that a later analysis counted. Repertoires were generated with immunoSEQ multiplex PCR, while TCRdb's copy carries only in-frame clones and drops some. The V and J calls and the clone size are those of that table, but D and trimming were determined from the DNA. The sample carries 50,000 to 65,000 clones, about 69% recorded once.

The sample taken for sequencing was PBMCs. This chain joins TRBV7-9 and TRBJ2-3, with D possibly TRBD2 on 6 matching bases. The TCR was taken from a woman aged 25 to 39 in good health and CMV-seronegative. CDR3 loop: CASSSGTLPDTQYF. The CDR3 DNA sequence: TGTGCCAGCAGCTCCGGGACTCTCCCTGATACGCAGTATTTT. Full variable domain (rest looked up from reference TRBV7-9 and TRBJ2-3): DTGVSQNPRHKITKRGQNVTFRCDPISEHNRLYWYRQTLGQGPEFLTYFQNEAQLEKSRLLSDRFSAERPKGSFSTLEIQRTEQGDSAMYLCASSSGTLPDTQYFGPGTRLTVL.